This TCR beta chain was profiled in a study of blood T cell repertoires in COVID-19. Study background: The United States, Italy and Spain supplied acute and convalescent COVID-19 samples.

As processed by the authors: Nucleated cell counts were estimated from reference gene primer amplification. Measured with immunoSEQ multiplex PCR; TCRdb has only the in-frame clones, and not every one. The V and J calls and clone size are taken from that table; D and trimming were inferred from the DNA. The sample shows just over 300,000 clones, roughly 85% of them seen only once. Before being deemed recovered, Cohort 3 donors had two negative PCRs, clearance, or symptom resolution. This clone was found once. Looked up from germline, CDR1 is LNHDA and CDR2 is SQIVND (reference sequence). There are 17 residues in the CDR3. The V end lost 5 bases, the J end lost 2 bases, and 21 bases lay between the germline ends.

Sequencing was performed on PBMCs or T cells enriched from blood (not recorded which). This chain links TRBV19 with TRBJ1-1; perhaps TRBD1 as D (5 bases). This TCR came from a man aged 25-45 years who had recovered from COVID-19. CDR3 sequence reads: CASSPLTGRGANTEAFF. CDR3 sequence (DNA): TGTGCCAGTAGTCCTCTAACCGGGAGAGGGGCCAACACTGAAGCTTTCTTT.